The entry below describes one TCR beta chain. Its target antigen remains unknown. Base qualities were left out, and no much larger clone turns up one base away. The sample is drawn from a study of control samples from healthy donors and cancer patients (TCRdb year 2020). V gives up 8 bases and J gives up 2 bases, and the segment between their germline ends measures 11 bases. From its cysteine to its phenylalanine, the CDR3 spans 13 amino acids. The CDR3 DNA has 39 bases and is translated from base 1. CDR1 and CDR2, per the germline V gene, are SGHTA and FQGNSA. Library construction relied on the immunoSEQ multiplex PCR assay. The immuneACCESS repertoire file appears here via TCRdb, limited to in-frame rearrangements. These files lack a portion of the clones; in checked studies, under half of the deficit traces to unresolved V genes, and the cause of the others is not known. Counted in this sample were 80,000 or so clones; about nine tenths of them appeared once. The leading ten clones occupy less than 6% of the sample.

Source material: blood. The TCR sequence derives from a man aged 50 to 60 in good health. This receptor chain uses TRBV7-2 and TRBJ2-3; the D gene is possibly TRBD2, with 6 bases matching. The bases read TGTGCCAGCGGTCTAGCGTACACAGATACGCAGTATTTT. Its product reads: CASGLAYTDTQYF.